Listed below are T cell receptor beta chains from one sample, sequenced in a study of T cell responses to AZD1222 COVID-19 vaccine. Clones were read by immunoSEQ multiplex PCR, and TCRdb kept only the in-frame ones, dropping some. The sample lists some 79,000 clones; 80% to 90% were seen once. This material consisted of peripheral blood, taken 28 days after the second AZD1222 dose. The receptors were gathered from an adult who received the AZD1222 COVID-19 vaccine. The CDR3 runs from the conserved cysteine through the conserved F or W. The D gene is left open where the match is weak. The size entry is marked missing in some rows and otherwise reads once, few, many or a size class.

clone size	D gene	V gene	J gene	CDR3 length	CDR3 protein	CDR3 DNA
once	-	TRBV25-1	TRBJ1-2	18	CASSEGSPLRQINYGYTF	TGTGCCAGCAGTGAAGGTTCTCCCCTTAGACAGATCAACTATGGCTACACCTTC
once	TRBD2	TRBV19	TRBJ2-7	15	CASSQRTSGSYEQYF	TGTGCCAGTAGCCAAAGGACTAGCGGATCCTACGAGCAGTACTTC
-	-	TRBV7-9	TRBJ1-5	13	CASSFSSNQPQHF	TGTGCCAGCAGCTTCAGCTCCAATCAGCCCCAGCATTTT
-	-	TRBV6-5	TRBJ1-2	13	CAGRDTLNYGYTF	TGTGCCGGCCGGGACACTCTTAACTATGGCTACACCTTC
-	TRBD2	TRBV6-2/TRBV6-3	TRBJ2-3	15	CASSAERGYTDTQYF	TGTGCCAGCAGCGCTGAGCGGGGGTACACAGATACGCAGTATTTT
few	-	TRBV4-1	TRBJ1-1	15	CASSPSYSSNTEAFF	TGCGCCAGCAGCCCGTCCTATAGTTCTAACACTGAAGCTTTCTTT
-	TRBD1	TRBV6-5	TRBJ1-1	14	CATYLQGVSSEAFF	TGTGCCACATACTTACAGGGGGTATCTTCGGAAGCTTTCTTT
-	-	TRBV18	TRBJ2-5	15	CASSPGPLYQETQYF	TGTGCCAGCTCACCGGGACCCCTGTACCAAGAGACCCAGTACTTC
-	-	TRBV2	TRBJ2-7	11	CASRVGYEQYF	TGTGCCAGCCGTGTGGGGTACGAGCAGTACTTC
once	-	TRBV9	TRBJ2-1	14	CASTPTGSYNEQFF	TGTGCCAGCACTCCGACGGGCTCCTACAATGAGCAGTTCTTC
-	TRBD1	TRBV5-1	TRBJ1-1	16	CASTTGDASRSTEAFF	TGCGCCAGCACCACAGGGGACGCCTCGCGGTCCACTGAAGCTTTCTTT
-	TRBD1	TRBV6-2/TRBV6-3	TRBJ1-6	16	CASSLEGQAKGSPLHF	TGTGCCAGCAGTCTTGAAGGACAGGCGAAGGGTTCACCCCTCCACTTT
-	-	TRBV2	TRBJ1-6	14	CASNGVGNGSPLHF	TGTGCCAGCAATGGGGTAGGGAACGGTTCACCCCTCCACTTT
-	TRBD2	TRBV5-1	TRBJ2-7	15	CASSLGLAGVDEQYF	TGCGCCAGCAGCTTGGGACTAGCGGGAGTAGACGAGCAGTACTTC
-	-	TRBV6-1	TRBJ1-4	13	CASSDSTGGKLFF	TGTGCCAGCAGTGATAGTACGGGAGGAAAACTGTTTTTT
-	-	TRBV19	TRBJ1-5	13	CASSPISNQPQHF	TGTGCCAGTAGCCCCATAAGCAATCAGCCCCAGCATTTT
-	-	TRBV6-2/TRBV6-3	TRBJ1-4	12	CASSYYNEKLFF	TGTGCCAGCAGTTACTATAATGAAAAACTGTTTTTT
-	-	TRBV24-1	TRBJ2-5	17	CATSDPGQHPIQETQYF	TGTGCCACCAGTGATCCCGGACAGCACCCTATCCAAGAGACCCAGTACTTC
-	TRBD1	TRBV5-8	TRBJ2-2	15	CASSPGQQNTGELFF	TGTGCCAGCAGCCCGGGACAGCAAAACACCGGGGAGCTGTTTTTT
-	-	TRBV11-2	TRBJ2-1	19	CASSSGGSTRFANYNEQFF	TGTGCCAGCAGCTCTGGGGGTAGTACCCGATTTGCGAATTACAATGAGCAGTTCTTC
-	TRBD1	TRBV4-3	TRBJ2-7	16	CASSQEQRTGDYEQYF	TGCGCCAGCAGCCAAGAACAGCGGACAGGAGACTACGAGCAGTACTTC
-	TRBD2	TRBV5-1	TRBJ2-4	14	CASSSRGGVNIQYF	TGCGCCAGCAGCTCTCGGGGGGGCGTGAACATTCAGTACTTC
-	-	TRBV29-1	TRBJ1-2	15	CSVDRVPNSNYGYTF	TGCAGCGTTGACAGGGTACCCAATTCTAACTATGGCTACACCTTC